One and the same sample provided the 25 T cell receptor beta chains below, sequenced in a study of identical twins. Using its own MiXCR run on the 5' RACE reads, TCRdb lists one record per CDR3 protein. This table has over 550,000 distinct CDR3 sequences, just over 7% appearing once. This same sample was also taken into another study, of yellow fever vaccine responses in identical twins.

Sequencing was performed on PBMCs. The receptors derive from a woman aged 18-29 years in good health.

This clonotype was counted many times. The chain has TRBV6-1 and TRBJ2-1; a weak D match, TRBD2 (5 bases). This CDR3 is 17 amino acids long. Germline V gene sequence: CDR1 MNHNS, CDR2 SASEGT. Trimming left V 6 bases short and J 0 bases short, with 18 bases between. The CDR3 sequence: CASSKPRPGSSYNEQFF. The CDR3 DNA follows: TGTGCCAGCAGCAAACCCCGGCCGGGGAGCTCCTACAATGAGCAGTTCTTC.

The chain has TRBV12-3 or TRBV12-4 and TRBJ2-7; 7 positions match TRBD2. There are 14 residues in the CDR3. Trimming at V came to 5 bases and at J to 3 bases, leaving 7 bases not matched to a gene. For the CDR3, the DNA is TGTGCCAGCAGTCGGGGGGAGGGAGGCTACGAGCAGTACTTC. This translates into CASSRGEGGYEQYF.

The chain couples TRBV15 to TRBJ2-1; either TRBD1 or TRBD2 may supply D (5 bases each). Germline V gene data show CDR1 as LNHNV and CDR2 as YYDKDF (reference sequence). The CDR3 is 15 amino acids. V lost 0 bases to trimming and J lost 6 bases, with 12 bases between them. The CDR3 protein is CATSRDVGTFNEQFF. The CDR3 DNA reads TGTGCCACCAGCAGAGATGTAGGGACCTTCAATGAGCAGTTCTTC.

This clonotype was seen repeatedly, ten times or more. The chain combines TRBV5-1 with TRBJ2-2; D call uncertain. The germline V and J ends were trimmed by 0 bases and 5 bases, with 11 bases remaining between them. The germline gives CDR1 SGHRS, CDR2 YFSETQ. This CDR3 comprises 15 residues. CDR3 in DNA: TGCGCCAGCAGCTTGGTAGCAGAAGGAACCGGGGAGCTGTTTTTT. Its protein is CASSLVAEGTGELFF.

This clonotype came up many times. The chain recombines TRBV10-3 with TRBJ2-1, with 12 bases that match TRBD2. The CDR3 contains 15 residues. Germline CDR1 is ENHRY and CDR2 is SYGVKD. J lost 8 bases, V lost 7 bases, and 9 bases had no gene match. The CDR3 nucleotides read TGTGCCATCACTAGCGGGAGGGCCGTTGGCGATGAGCAGTTCTTC. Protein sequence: CAITSGRAVGDEQFF.

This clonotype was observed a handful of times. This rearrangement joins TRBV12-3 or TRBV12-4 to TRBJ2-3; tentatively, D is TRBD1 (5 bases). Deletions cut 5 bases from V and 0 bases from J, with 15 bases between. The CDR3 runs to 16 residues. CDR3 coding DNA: TGTGCCAGCAGTCGTGGGGAAAGGGGTAGCACAGATACGCAGTATTTT. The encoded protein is CASSRGERGSTDTQYF.

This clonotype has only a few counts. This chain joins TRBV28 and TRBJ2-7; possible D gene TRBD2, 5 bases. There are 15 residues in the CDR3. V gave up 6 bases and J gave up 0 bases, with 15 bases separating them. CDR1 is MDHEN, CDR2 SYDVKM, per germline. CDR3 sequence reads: CASSRVARSSYEQYV. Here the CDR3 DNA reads TGTGCCAGCAGCCGTGTAGCGCGGAGCTCCTACGAGCAGTACGTC.

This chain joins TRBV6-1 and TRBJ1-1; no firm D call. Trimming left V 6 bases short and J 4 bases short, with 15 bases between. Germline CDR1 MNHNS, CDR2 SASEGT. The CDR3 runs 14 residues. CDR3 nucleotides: TGTGCCAGCAGCGAGACGGACCGAGTCACTGAAGCTTTCTTT. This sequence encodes CASSETDRVTEAFF.

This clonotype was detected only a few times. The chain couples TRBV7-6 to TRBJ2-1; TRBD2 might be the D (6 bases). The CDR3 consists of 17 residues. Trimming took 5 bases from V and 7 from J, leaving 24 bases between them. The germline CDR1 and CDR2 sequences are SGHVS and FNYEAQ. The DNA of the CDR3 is TGTGCCAGCAGCAGAGCTAGCGAGATCGGGAGAAATAATGAGCAGTTCTTC. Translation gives CASSRASEIGRNNEQFF.

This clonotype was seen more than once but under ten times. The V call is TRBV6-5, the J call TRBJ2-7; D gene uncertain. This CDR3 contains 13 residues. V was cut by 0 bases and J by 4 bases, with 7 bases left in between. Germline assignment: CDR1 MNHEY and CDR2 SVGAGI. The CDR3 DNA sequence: TGTGCCAGCAGTTACTCGATGATTTACGAGCAGTACTTC. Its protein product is CASSYSMIYEQYF.

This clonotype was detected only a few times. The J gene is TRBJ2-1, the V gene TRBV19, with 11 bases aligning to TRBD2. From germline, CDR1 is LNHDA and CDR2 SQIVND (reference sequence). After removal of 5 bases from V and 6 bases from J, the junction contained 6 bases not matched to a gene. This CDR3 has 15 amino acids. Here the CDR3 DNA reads TGTGCCAGTAGTCTGACTAGCGGGAAAGCCAATGAGCAGTTCTTC. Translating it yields CASSLTSGKANEQFF.

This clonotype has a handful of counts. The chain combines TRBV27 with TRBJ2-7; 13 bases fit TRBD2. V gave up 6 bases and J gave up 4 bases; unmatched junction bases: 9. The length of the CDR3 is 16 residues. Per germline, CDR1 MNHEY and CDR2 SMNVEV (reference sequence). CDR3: CASSLTSGGNHYEQYF. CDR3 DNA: TGTGCCAGCAGCTTGACTAGCGGGGGGAATCATTACGAGCAGTACTTC.

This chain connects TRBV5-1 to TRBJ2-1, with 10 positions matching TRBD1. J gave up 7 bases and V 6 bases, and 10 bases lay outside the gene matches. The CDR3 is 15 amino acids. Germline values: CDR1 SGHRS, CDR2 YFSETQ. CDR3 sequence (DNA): TGCGCCAGCACCAAATCGACAGGGGGCGGGAATGAGCAGTTCTTC. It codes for CASTKSTGGGNEQFF.

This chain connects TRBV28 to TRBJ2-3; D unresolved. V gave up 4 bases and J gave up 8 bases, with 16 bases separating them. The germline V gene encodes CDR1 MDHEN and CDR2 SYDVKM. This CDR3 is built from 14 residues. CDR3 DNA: TGTGCCAGCAGTTCGCCCCTTAGTCATGGTACGCAGTATTTT. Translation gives CASSSPLSHGTQYF.

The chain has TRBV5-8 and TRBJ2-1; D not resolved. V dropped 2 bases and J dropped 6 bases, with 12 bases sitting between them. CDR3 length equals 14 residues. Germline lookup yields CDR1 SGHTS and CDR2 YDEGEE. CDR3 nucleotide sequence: TGTGCCAGCAGCTTTTCTGCGGCCCCCAATGAGCAGTTCTTC. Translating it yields CASSFSAAPNEQFF. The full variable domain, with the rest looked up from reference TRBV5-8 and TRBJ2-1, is EAGVTQSPTHLIKTRGQQATLRCSPISGHTSVYWYQQALGLGLQFLLWYDEGEERNRGNFPPRFSGRQFPNYSSELNVNALELEDSALYLCASSFSAAPNEQFFGPGTRLTVL.

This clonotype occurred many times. The CDR3 DNA reads as TGTGCCAGCAGAAACGGGACTAATCAGCCCCAGCATTTT. It translates to CASRNGTNQPQHF. The rearrangement links TRBV12-3 or TRBV12-4 to TRBJ1-5; a weak D match, TRBD1 (5 bases). Trimming removed 6 bases at V and 4 bases at J, with 10 bases between. The CDR3 covers 13 residues.

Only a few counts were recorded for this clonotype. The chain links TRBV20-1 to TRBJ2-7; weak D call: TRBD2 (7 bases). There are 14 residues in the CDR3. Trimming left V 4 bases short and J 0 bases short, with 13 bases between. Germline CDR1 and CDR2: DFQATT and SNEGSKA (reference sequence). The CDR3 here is CSATDRTSSYEQYV. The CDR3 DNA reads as TGCAGTGCTACCGACAGGACTAGCTCCTACGAGCAGTACGTC.

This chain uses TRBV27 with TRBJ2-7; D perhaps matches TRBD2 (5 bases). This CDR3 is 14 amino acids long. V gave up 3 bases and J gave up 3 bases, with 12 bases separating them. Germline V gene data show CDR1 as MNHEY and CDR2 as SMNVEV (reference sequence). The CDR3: CASSFVGAVYEQYF. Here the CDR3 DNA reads TGTGCCAGCAGTTTTGTGGGAGCGGTCTACGAGCAGTACTTC.

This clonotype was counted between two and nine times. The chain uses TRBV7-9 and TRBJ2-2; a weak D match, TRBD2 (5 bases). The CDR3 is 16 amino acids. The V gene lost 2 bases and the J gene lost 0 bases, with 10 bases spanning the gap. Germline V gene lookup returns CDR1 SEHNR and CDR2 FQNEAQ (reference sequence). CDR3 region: CASSLFGETNTGELFF. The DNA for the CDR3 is TGTGCCAGCAGCTTATTCGGGGAAACGAACACCGGGGAGCTGTTTTTT.

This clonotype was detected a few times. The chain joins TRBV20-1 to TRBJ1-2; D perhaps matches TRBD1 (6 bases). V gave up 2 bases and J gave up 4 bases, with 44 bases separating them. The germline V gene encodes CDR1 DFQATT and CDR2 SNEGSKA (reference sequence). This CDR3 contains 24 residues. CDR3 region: CSARPRGGLPGENVGAISFYGYTF. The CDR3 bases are TGCAGTGCTAGACCGAGGGGGGGCCTTCCGGGAGAGAACGTGGGTGCTATTTCCTTCTATGGCTACACCTTC.

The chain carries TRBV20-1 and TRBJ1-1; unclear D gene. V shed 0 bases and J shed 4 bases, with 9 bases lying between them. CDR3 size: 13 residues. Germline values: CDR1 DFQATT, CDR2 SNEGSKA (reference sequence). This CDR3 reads CSAREMVITEAFF. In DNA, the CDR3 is TGCAGTGCTAGAGAAATGGTTATCACTGAAGCTTTCTTT.

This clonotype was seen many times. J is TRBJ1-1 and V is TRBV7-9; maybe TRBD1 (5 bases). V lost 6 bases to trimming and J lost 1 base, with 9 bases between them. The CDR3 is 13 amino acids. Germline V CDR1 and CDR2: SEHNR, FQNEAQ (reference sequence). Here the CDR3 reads CASRGQKNTEAFF. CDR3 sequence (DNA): TGTGCCAGCAGGGGGCAAAAGAACACTGAAGCTTTCTTT.

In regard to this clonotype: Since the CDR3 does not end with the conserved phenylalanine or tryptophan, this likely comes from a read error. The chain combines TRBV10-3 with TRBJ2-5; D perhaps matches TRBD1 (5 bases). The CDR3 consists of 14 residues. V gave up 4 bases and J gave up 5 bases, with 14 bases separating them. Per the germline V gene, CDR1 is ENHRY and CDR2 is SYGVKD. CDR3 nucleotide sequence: TGTGCCATCAGTGTAGAAGGGGCCACGGAGACCCAGTACTGC. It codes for CAISVEGATETQYC.

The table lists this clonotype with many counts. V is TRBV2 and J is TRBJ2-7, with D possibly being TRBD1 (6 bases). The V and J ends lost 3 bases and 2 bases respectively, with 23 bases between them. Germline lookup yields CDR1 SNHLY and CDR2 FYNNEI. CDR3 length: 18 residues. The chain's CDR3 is CASSDSIIRTAETYEQYV. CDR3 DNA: TGTGCCAGCAGTGATTCGATCATCCGGACAGCGGAAACCTACGAGCAGTACGTC.

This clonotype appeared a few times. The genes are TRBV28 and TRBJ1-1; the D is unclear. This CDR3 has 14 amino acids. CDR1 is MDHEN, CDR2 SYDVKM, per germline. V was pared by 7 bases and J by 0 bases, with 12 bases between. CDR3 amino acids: CASILGRLNTEAFF. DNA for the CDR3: TGTGCCAGCATCCTAGGGCGGTTGAACACTGAAGCTTTCTTT.